What follows are 3 T cell receptor beta chains derived from one specimen sequenced in a study of shared clonotypes between healthy human individuals. This table comes from immunoSEQ multiplex PCR, and its TCRdb copy is limited to in-frame clones, with some not included. The table records more than 450,000 clones, approximately 85% of them present only once. The sequencing sample was made of PBMCs. Receptors were obtained from a middle-aged woman in good health. Some clones in this sample may be carry-over from other donors' samples.

This chain joins TRBV6-1 and TRBJ2-1, with 7 nucleotides matching TRBD2. Trimming cost V 6 bases and J 2 bases; bases outside gene matches: 4. The CDR3 spans 14 residues. The germline V gene has CDR1 MNHNS and CDR2 SASEGT. Written as DNA, the CDR3 is TGTGCCAGCAGAGGCGGGAGCCCCTACAATGAGCAGTTCTTC. This codes for CASRGGSPYNEQFF.

V and J are TRBV7-9 and TRBJ2-7, with 8 bases fitting TRBD1. Germline trimming cut 2 bases from V and 4 bases from J; bases unmatched to any gene: 4. The CDR3 length is 14 residues. CDR1 is SEHNR, CDR2 FQNEAQ, per germline (reference sequence). CDR3 sequence (DNA): TGTGCCAGCAGCTTACAGGGGGCAGCGTACGAGCAGTACTTC. This encodes CASSLQGAAYEQYF.

This clone was seen only once. The CDR3 reads CASSTTGRDTQYF. In DNA form, the CDR3 reads TGTGCCAGCAGCACGACAGGGCGGGATACGCAGTATTTT. The genes are TRBV9 and TRBJ2-3, with 7 bases lining up with TRBD1. The CDR3 consists of 13 residues. The germline V gene has CDR1 SGDLS and CDR2 YYNGEE. Germline trimming cut 4 bases from V and 6 bases from J; bases unmatched to any gene: 5.